These T cell receptor beta chains were read from a single sample in a study of T-cell memory formation after mild COVID-19. Via MiXCR, TCRdb re-called the 5' RACE reads, giving one row per CDR3 protein. Counted here are a few hundred thousand distinct CDR3 sequences, 25% to 30% occurring once; the ten biggest clones make up 13%. Source material: PBMCs or a T cell subset sorted from them (not recorded which). The origin of the receptors is an adult woman who had mild COVID-19 (a few samples of this study predate the infection). Cell type and time point are not known. Both conserved end residues are part of each CDR3. The D gene is left open where the match is weak. Expanded clones get a size class; other rows say once, few or many, or leave the size out.

TRBV20-1,TRBD2,many,TRBJ2-2,TGCAGTGCTCGAGCGGGGGGTGGTACCGGGGAGCTGTTTTTT,CSARAGGGTGELFF
TRBV29-1,NA,few,TRBJ2-1,TGCAGCGTTGAGCCCCCGGGTGAGAATGAGCAGTTCTTC,CSVEPPGENEQFF
TRBV6-2/TRBV6-3,NA,once,TRBJ2-7,TGTGCCAGCAATGTCGATTGGACGAATTCCTACGAGCAGTACTTC,CASNVDWTNSYEQYF
TRBV19,NA,NA,TRBJ1-1,TGTGCCAGCGAAGAAGGGGGGGCGGACACTGAAGCTTTCTTT,CASEEGGADTEAFF
TRBV2,NA,NA,TRBJ2-7,TGTGCCAGCATGGAACAGCTGAGCTCCTACGAGCAGTACTTC,CASMEQLSSYEQYF
TRBV19,TRBD1,NA,TRBJ1-5,TGTGCCAGTAGACCGGGACAGGGAATTCGTCAGCCCCAGCATTTT,CASRPGQGIRQPQHF
TRBV6-6,NA,NA,TRBJ2-1,TGTGCCAGCAGTTACGGTTTCAATGAGCAGTTCTTC,CASSYGFNEQFF
TRBV15,NA,few,TRBJ1-2,TGTGCCACCAGCAGAGCCGGGCGGGTGGGCTATGGCTACACCTTC,CATSRAGRVGYGYTF
TRBV4-1,NA,NA,TRBJ2-7,TGCGCCAGCAGCCAAGGGTCGGTTAACGAGCAGTACTTC,CASSQGSVNEQYF
TRBV7-6,TRBD1,NA,TRBJ1-2,TGTGCCAGCAGCCCCGGACAGGGATCGTTCTATGGCTACACCTTC,CASSPGQGSFYGYTF
TRBV6-5,TRBD1,NA,TRBJ1-2,TGTGCCAGCAGTCCCGGACAGGGCGGCTACACCTTC,CASSPGQGGYTF
TRBV29-1,TRBD2,few,TRBJ2-5,TGCAGCGTCTCTAGCGCGGGGGGGGAGACCCAGTACTTC,CSVSSAGGETQYF
TRBV6-2/TRBV6-3,TRBD1,NA,TRBJ1-5,TGTGCCAGCAGTAACAGGCGGCAGGGACAGGTGAACCAGCCCCAGCATTTT,CASSNRRQGQVNQPQHF
TRBV29-1,NA,NA,TRBJ1-1,TGCAGCGTTGAAGACGAGCTGAAGGGGAACACTGAAGCTTTCTTT,CSVEDELKGNTEAFF
TRBV27,NA,few,TRBJ2-7,TGTGCCAGCAGTTTATCCAGGGTCCACGAGCAGTACTTC,CASSLSRVHEQYF
TRBV6-2/TRBV6-3,TRBD1,NA,TRBJ2-7,TGTGCCAGCAGTTACTCGGAAACCCCGGGACAGGGTTCGTACGAGCAGTACTTC,CASSYSETPGQGSYEQYF
TRBV6-5,TRBD1,NA,TRBJ1-1,TGTGCCAGCAGCTATGGGACAGCTAAAAAAAACACTGAAGCTTTCTTT,CASSYGTAKKNTEAFF
TRBV2,NA,few,TRBJ2-3,TGTGCCAGCATGAGGGACAACACAGATACGCAGTATTTT,CASMRDNTDTQYF
TRBV7-9,NA,few,TRBJ2-7,TGTGCCAGCAGCCAAACAGGGTACGAGCAGTACTTC,CASSQTGYEQYF
TRBV7-8,NA,few,TRBJ1-1,TGTGCCAGCAGCCCAGTAACAGGGTGGGTAGAGACTGAAGCTTTCTTT,CASSPVTGWVETEAFF
TRBV2,NA,NA,TRBJ2-4,TGTGCCAGCCAACAGGGTGGCAAAAACATTCAGTACTTC,CASQQGGKNIQYF
TRBV7-2,NA,NA,TRBJ2-2,TGTGCCAGCGGGTGGACGTACACCGGGGAGCTGTTTTTT,CASGWTYTGELFF
TRBV12-3/TRBV12-4,NA,NA,TRBJ2-7,TGTGCCAGCAGTTTCCAGACCGGGATAAGCCGTGACGAGCAGTACTTC,CASSFQTGISRDEQYF
TRBV4-1,TRBD1,NA,TRBJ1-1,TGCGCCAGCAGCCAAGATCAGGGGGGTAGGGGACTGAACACTGAAGCTTTCTTT,CASSQDQGGRGLNTEAFF
TRBV9,TRBD1,few,TRBJ2-3,TGTGCCAGCAGCATTTCAGGGGGCGAGGCAGATACGCAGTATTTT,CASSISGGEADTQYF
TRBV6-5,NA,few,TRBJ2-5,TGTGCCAGCACTTGGGGGGCCCAAGAGACCCAGTACTTC,CASTWGAQETQYF
TRBV12-3/TRBV12-4,NA,NA,TRBJ2-3,TGTGCCAGCAGTCTCCTCGGGTACCAGGATACGCAGTATTTT,CASSLLGYQDTQYF
TRBV19,NA,NA,TRBJ1-5,TGTGCCAGTAGTATAGTGGGGGGTCTCGGCGGGGTAATTAGCAATCAGCCCCAGCATTTT,CASSIVGGLGGVISNQPQHF
TRBV7-8,NA,few,TRBJ2-5,TGTGCCAGCAGCTTAAGGTTGAGCCGAGAGACCCAGTACTTC,CASSLRLSRETQYF
TRBV14,NA,few,TRBJ1-6,TGTGCCAGCAGCCAAACGGCGCCACCCCTCCACTTT,CASSQTAPPLHF
TRBV12-3/TRBV12-4,TRBD1,once,TRBJ1-2,TGTGCCAGCAGTGTACCCGGGACAGGGGGCAGGAACTATGGCTACACCTTC,CASSVPGTGGRNYGYTF
TRBV7-3,TRBD2,few,TRBJ2-3,TGTGCCAGCAGCTTTTGGGGGGAGGGCCACTCAGATACGCAGTATTTT,CASSFWGEGHSDTQYF
TRBV2,NA,few,TRBJ2-7,TGTGCCAGCAGTGAATCCGCGGGATCTGAGCAGTACTTC,CASSESAGSEQYF
TRBV5-5,NA,NA,TRBJ2-3,TGTGCCAGCAGCTTGTGGGACACAGATACGCAGTATTTT,CASSLWDTDTQYF
TRBV5-1,NA,few,TRBJ1-2,TGCGCCAGCAGCTTGGCCTACAGGGAAACTGGCGGCTACACCTTC,CASSLAYRETGGYTF
TRBV2,NA,few,TRBJ1-1,TGTGCCAGCTATCGGGACTATCGGAACAGAGCTTTCTTT,CASYRDYRNRAFF
TRBV5-1,TRBD1,NA,TRBJ2-7,TGCGCCAGCAGCCCGCGGACAGGGGGGCCCTACGAGCAGTACTTC,CASSPRTGGPYEQYF
TRBV2,NA,few,TRBJ2-7,TGTGCCAGCAGTGCAGAGGGAGGCTACGAGCAGTACTTC,CASSAEGGYEQYF
TRBV11-3,NA,NA,TRBJ2-7,TGTGCCAGCAGCTTAGACCCATCCTCATTCTACGAGCAGTACTTC,CASSLDPSSFYEQYF
TRBV24-1,TRBD1,NA,TRBJ2-3,TGTGCCACCAGTGACTACGCCGGGACAGGGGTAACAGATACGCAGTATTTT,CATSDYAGTGVTDTQYF
TRBV5-1,NA,few,TRBJ2-2,TGCGCCAGCAGGGGAGATAGATCTGTCGGGGAGCTGTTTTTT,CASRGDRSVGELFF
TRBV6-2/TRBV6-3,NA,NA,TRBJ1-1,TGTGCCAGCACATCTGTAGGGACTGAAGCTTTCTTT,CASTSVGTEAFF
TRBV3-1,NA,NA,TRBJ1-3,TGTGCCAGCAGCCGGGACGGTGTAAGCTCTGGAAACACCATATATTTT,CASSRDGVSSGNTIYF
TRBV3-1,TRBD2,NA,TRBJ2-5,TGTGCCAGCAGCCGCGGACTAGCGGGGGGCGGACAAGAGACCCAGTACTTC,CASSRGLAGGGQETQYF
TRBV18,TRBD2,few,TRBJ2-7,TGTGCCAGCTCACCGAGCGGGATCCCTAACGAGCAGTACTTC,CASSPSGIPNEQYF
TRBV20-1,TRBD1,few,TRBJ1-6,TGCAGTGCCGGGACAGGGGGCTTCTATAATTCACCCCTCCACTTT,CSAGTGGFYNSPLHF
TRBV5-1,TRBD1,NA,TRBJ2-1,TGCGCCAGCAGCCCAGGACAGGGGGCCTACAATGAGCAGTTCTTC,CASSPGQGAYNEQFF
TRBV4-1,NA,NA,TRBJ2-7,TGCGCCAGCAGCCAAGATCGGACAGACTACGAGCAGTACTTC,CASSQDRTDYEQYF
TRBV4-2,NA,NA,TRBJ2-1,TGTGCCAGCAGCCCTGGCGGTAGCGGAGTACTCAATGAGCAGTTCTTC,CASSPGGSGVLNEQFF
TRBV20-1,NA,few,TRBJ1-5,NA,CSARVLRAQPQHF
TRBV7-9,NA,NA,TRBJ2-4,TGTGCCAGCAGCGAGGGGCGTGCGGCCAAAAACATTCAGTACTTC,CASSEGRAAKNIQYF
TRBV29-1,TRBD1,few,TRBJ2-3,TGCAGCGTTGCCTCCGGGACAGGGGGTAGGGATACGCAGTATTTT,CSVASGTGGRDTQYF
TRBV30,TRBD1,NA,TRBJ2-3,TGTGCCTGGATAAGGACAGGGGGCACGACTACAGATACGCAGTATTTT,CAWIRTGGTTTDTQYF
TRBV10-3,TRBD2,NA,TRBJ2-7,TGTGCCATCAGTGCCGCTACTGGGAGACTAGCGGGGATGAGGTACGAGCAGTACTTC,CAISAATGRLAGMRYEQYF
TRBV7-9,NA,few,TRBJ1-2,TGTGCCAGCAGCCTCCCGATAAACTATGGCTACACCTTC,CASSLPINYGYTF